This T cell receptor beta chain was observed in a study of T cells in localized non-small cell lung cancer. Libraries were prepared by immunoSEQ multiplex PCR; TCRdb keeps only in-frame clonotypes and omits some of them. The sample consists of around 140,000 clones, roughly 90% of them appearing once. Remarks on this clone: What it binds is not known.

Study observations and caveats: Clonality of T cells reached its maximum in uninvolved adjacent lung, surpassing tumor.

After removal of 3 bases from V and 0 bases from J, the junction contained 0 bases not matched to a gene. Germline values: CDR1 SEHNR, CDR2 FQNEAQ (reference sequence). The CDR3 loop spans 15 amino acids. V and J are TRBV7-9 and TRBJ1-3, with 9 bases aligning to TRBD1. Sample: peripheral blood, taken before any cancer treatment. The clonotype originates from a female donor older than 55 with stage I lung adenocarcinoma. This CDR3 is CASSLDRGSGNTIYF. CDR3 in DNA: TGTGCCAGCAGCTTGGACAGGGGCTCTGGAAACACCATATATTTT.